This TCR beta chain was recovered during a study of identical twins (dated by TCRdb to the mid-2010s). Some background on the complete study: To test whether fetal clonotypes persist, this study deep-sequenced TCR alpha and beta repertoires from monozygotic twins, from unrelated adults of various ages, and from cord blood. To rule out contamination, the twin experiments were replicated at different times with different library preparation protocols.

Note on this clonotype: Its antigen specificity is not known. No base qualities exist here, and no much larger clone lies one base off it.

Findings and caveats that apply to the study as a whole: Abundant cord blood beta clonotypes had fewer insertions, young adult naive repertoires showed a similar but weaker trend, and memory repertoires showed no such trend. In monozygotic twins, recombination models systematically underestimated out-of-frame TCR alpha sharing, but the models matched the sharing seen between unrelated individuals. A weaker excess of twin sharing was found in beta out-of-frame sequences because the signal-to-noise ratio was lowered by fewer shared sequences. Zero-insertion analyses could be partly confounded by invariant T cells such as MAIT and iNKT, although diverse VJ usage argued against such confounding for most clonotypes. Conclusions relied on cross-sectional statistical analysis, since the same donors could not be followed over many years. Compared with coincidental sharing between unrelated individuals, an excess of low generation-probability sequences was observed among out-of-frame TCR alpha sequences shared between twins.

The library was built by means of 5' RACE. Sequenced on an Illumina HiSeq 2000. Template switching introduced a universal primer binding site; the final cDNA contained a unique molecular identifier, enabling accurate counting of TCR cDNA molecules. Specific primers in the conserved constant-segment region were used to synthesize first-strand cDNA for TCR alpha and beta chains. Each cDNA library was double barcoded, with a SMART-Mk sample barcode plus Illumina barcodes, to control for contamination. Two successive PCR steps introduced TruSeq adapter sequences along with Illumina sample barcodes. TCR alpha and beta cDNA libraries were sequenced on the Illumina HiSeq platform with custom primers. In the paper's pipeline: Raw reads were processed with MiGEC to extract unique molecular identifiers, and MiXCR was used to determine CDR3 positions. Recombination models were inferred per individual with the repgenHMM and IGoR tools using an EM algorithm. The tcR package in R was used for shared clonotype analysis, with sharing normalized by the product of cloneset sizes. To study raw recombination without the effects of thymic and clonal selection, out-of-frame nonproductive sequences were analyzed. The public reads were reanalyzed by TCRdb: fastp trimming at Q25, MiXCR alignment, in-frame beta chains only. When rows share a CDR3 protein, they turn into one entry using the most common DNA and genes. V and J calls and clone size were set by TCRdb, not the authors. The sample table lists fewer than 900,000 distinct CDR3 sequences, 21% of them with a count of one. The top ten clonotypes cover around 4.4% of the sample.

Inclusive of the bounding cysteine and phenylalanine, the CDR3 is 15 residues long. The retained sequence is limited to the CDR3, 45 bases, with the frame set at the first base. From the germline V gene, CDR1 is SGHTA and CDR2 is FQGNSA. V is pared back by 4 bases and J by 4 bases, with 13 bases lying between the germline termini. All donors were healthy Caucasians. The twin cohort comprised three pairs of female monozygotic twins, all aged roughly 18 to 29 years. RNA for TCR libraries was isolated from peripheral blood mononuclear cells. The sample was also linked to a second study, of T cells expressing NK-cell markers. The second paper further reports: In sorted CD3+CD56+NKG2C+, CD3+CD56+NKG2C- and CD3+CD56-NKG2C+ T-cell subsets from eight donors, TCR beta-chain repertoires were profiled. Seven of the eight sequenced donors were HCMV-seropositive and one was HCMV-seronegative. To restrict sorting to alphabetaTCR-expressing T cells, an anti-gammadeltaTCR antibody was added in several experiments. For roughly six donors, the dominant CD3+CD56+NKG2C+ clonotypes were among the top 10 CD8+ clonotypes and accounted for about 1.0-7.5% of CD8+ T cells. Those dominant clonotypes were again the most abundant among CD3+CD56-NKG2C+ cells in a handful of donors, at roughly 28.3-60.1%. Whether the expanded NKG2C-expressing T cell clones were specific for HCMV antigens was left unclear. All eight donors whose samples were sequenced were randomly selected healthy volunteers, three of them men and five women. HCMV serostatus was determined by detecting HCMV-specific IgG in serum with a commercial ELISA kit. For six donors, bulk peripheral blood T-cell repertoires were also sequenced from unsorted PBMC. MIGEC handled demultiplexing of the reads and grouping by UMI, while MiTCR was used to assemble and quantify clonotypes. Only TCR cDNA sequences supported by at least two reads were kept to exclude erroneous sequences. The tcR package was used for downstream repertoire analysis, with clonotypes matched between fractions based on CDR3 nucleotide sequence plus V segment. VDJmatch was used to annotate antigen specificity against VDJdb, with one amino acid substitution allowed in CDR3.

This receptor was obtained from a woman aged 18 to 35 in good health. The sequence links TRBV7-2 to TRBJ2-2, and possibly TRBD1, on 5 matching bases. Material for sequencing was PBMCs. For the CDR3, the sequence is CASSYQGIGTGELFF. The DNA is TGTGCCAGCAGCTATCAGGGAATTGGCACCGGGGAGCTGTTTTTT.